Described below is a single TCR beta chain sequence and its context. The antigen is unknown. The CDR3 extends over 13 amino acids. The germline CDR1 and CDR2 sequences are MNHEY and SVGEGT. V lost 4 bases and J lost 9, with 13 bases in between. This sample is drawn from a study of T and B cells in COVID-19 patients. Study details: Recovered patients mostly had mild to moderate COVID-19 managed as outpatients. Study findings and constraints: CD4+, regulatory T cell, CD8+ and sorted SARS-CoV-2-responsive or tetramer+ T cells were not yet sequenced.

TRB rearrangements were amplified by multiplex PCR with BIOMED2 TRB-A/B primers. TCRdb used MiXCR to reprocess the multiplex PCR reads, holding one entry per CDR3 protein. The top ten hold over 1% of the sample, which has nearly 15,000 distinct CDR3 sequences, roughly 29% seen once. From blood, roughly 250-550 ng of genomic DNA served as TRB template. The sequenced sample was blood. The J gene is TRBJ2-4, the V gene TRBV6-2 or TRBV6-3, with a tentative D call TRBD1 (6 bases). The origin of this receptor is a human donor who had recovered from COVID-19. Here the CDR3 DNA reads TGTGCCAGCAGTTTAGGGGGACCCCGCATTCAGTACTTC. Amino acid sequence: CASSLGGPRIQYF.